Listed below are T cell receptor beta chains from one sample, sequenced in a study of CD8 T cells in ankylosing spondylitis. One entry per CDR3 protein, called by TCRdb with MiXCR from the 5' RACE reads. The repertoire holds some 450,000 distinct CDR3 sequences, with about 15% as singletons. The material sequenced was blood, either unsorted or a sorted T cell fraction (not recorded which). These receptors all stem from a male donor with ankylosing spondylitis. Both conserved end residues are part of each CDR3. A D gene is named only where the DNA matches it firmly. The size field is filled for only some rows; it gives once, few, many or a size class.

V: TRBV19
D: .
J: TRBJ1-5
size: once
DNA: TGTGCCAGTAGAAAAGGCCGGAATCAGCCCCAGCATTTT
CDR3: CASRKGRNQPQHF

V: TRBV7-9
D: TRBD2
J: TRBJ2-3
size: many
DNA: TGTGCCAGCAGCGACCAGCGGGGAAGCACAGATACGCAGTATTTT
CDR3: CASSDQRGSTDTQYF

V: TRBV10-3
D: TRBD1
J: TRBJ1-1
size: few
DNA: TGTGCCATCAGTTCAGGACAGGCGGACACTGAAGCTTTCTTT
CDR3: CAISSGQADTEAFF

V: TRBV12-3/TRBV12-4
D: .
J: TRBJ1-4
size: few
DNA: TGTGCCAGCAGTTTAGCAGAGGGCCCCGAAAAACTGTTTTTT
CDR3: CASSLAEGPEKLFF

V: TRBV12-3/TRBV12-4
D: .
J: TRBJ2-1
size: few
DNA: TGTGCCAGCGGAACCGGGGGTGGGGGCCATGAGCAGTTCTTC
CDR3: CASGTGGGGHEQFF

V: TRBV19
D: TRBD2
J: TRBJ2-3
size: .
DNA: TGTGCCAGTAAGGAGCGGGGACCTAGCACAGATACGCAGTATTTT
CDR3: CASKERGPSTDTQYF

V: TRBV5-1
D: TRBD1
J: TRBJ2-3
size: many
DNA: TGCGCCAGCAGCAGGACAGGGGAGCTTGAAGATACGCAGTATTTT
CDR3: CASSRTGELEDTQYF

V: TRBV10-3
D: .
J: TRBJ2-7
size: .
DNA: TGTGCCATCAGTGGGCCAGACCTATACGAGCAGTACTTC
CDR3: CAISGPDLYEQYF

V: TRBV7-2
D: TRBD2
J: TRBJ2-1
size: few
DNA: TGTGCCAGCAGCTTTCTCTCTAGCGGCCCCTACAATGAGCAGTTCTTC
CDR3: CASSFLSSGPYNEQFF

V: TRBV4-2
D: .
J: TRBJ1-5
size: .
DNA: TGTGCCAGCAGCCAAGATGGCTCCAGGGGACGTCAGCCCCAGCATTTT
CDR3: CASSQDGSRGRQPQHF

V: TRBV7-9
D: .
J: TRBJ2-3
size: .
DNA: TGTGCCAGCAGCTCCCGACGGGCATCTAGCACAGATACGCAGTATTTT
CDR3: CASSSRRASSTDTQYF

V: TRBV9
D: TRBD1
J: TRBJ2-5
size: many
DNA: TGTGCCAGCAGCATAAGGGACAGCCAGTGGGAGACCCAGTACTTC
CDR3: CASSIRDSQWETQYF

V: TRBV2
D: .
J: TRBJ1-4
size: .
DNA: TGTGCCAGCAGTTGGGGTGGGGTGGAGAATGAAAAACTGTTTTTT
CDR3: CASSWGGVENEKLFF

V: TRBV30
D: .
J: TRBJ1-2
size: few
DNA: TGTGCCTGGAGTGTTATGGTGAATTCCCTAGATGGCTACACCTTC
CDR3: CAWSVMVNSLDGYTF

V: TRBV6-2/TRBV6-3
D: .
J: TRBJ2-7
size: few
DNA: TGTGCCAGCAGTTACTCGGAGTGGCAGGCAGTCCCAGAGCAGTACTTC
CDR3: CASSYSEWQAVPEQYF

V: TRBV5-1
D: TRBD1
J: TRBJ2-2
size: few
DNA: TGCGCCAGCAGCTTCCCGGACAGGGCAGGCACCGGGGAGCTGTTTTTT
CDR3: CASSFPDRAGTGELFF

V: TRBV29-1
D: TRBD1
J: TRBJ2-5
size: few
DNA: TGCAGCGTTGGGACAGGGGGGGAGACCCAGTACTTC
CDR3: CSVGTGGETQYF

V: TRBV2
D: .
J: TRBJ1-1
size: few
DNA: TGTGCCAGCAGTGGGACAGCCTACACTGAAGCTTTCTTT
CDR3: CASSGTAYTEAFF

V: TRBV4-1
D: TRBD1
J: TRBJ1-5
size: few
DNA: TGCGCCAGCAGCCAAGTTCCGGGACAGGGAAATCAGCCCCAGCATTTT
CDR3: CASSQVPGQGNQPQHF

V: TRBV5-1
D: TRBD2
J: TRBJ2-3
size: few
DNA: TGCGCCAGCAGCCCAAGCGGGAGGTCAGATACGCAGTATTTT
CDR3: CASSPSGRSDTQYF

V: TRBV7-8
D: TRBD2
J: TRBJ2-3
size: .
DNA: TGTGCCAGCAGCCCTTTTATAGCGGGGGACCCAAGAGATACGCAGTATTTT
CDR3: CASSPFIAGDPRDTQYF

V: TRBV12-3/TRBV12-4
D: .
J: TRBJ2-3
size: few
DNA: TGTGCCAGCAGTTTCGGGGGTATATCCACAGATACGCAGTATTTT
CDR3: CASSFGGISTDTQYF

V: TRBV5-1
D: TRBD2
J: TRBJ2-1
size: few
DNA: TGCGCCAGCTCTCATCCTCCCGGCGGGGGGGCCACTGAGCAGTTCTTC
CDR3: CASSHPPGGGATEQFF

V: TRBV20-1
D: .
J: TRBJ2-1
size: few
DNA: TGCAGTGCTAGAGTGGCCGGGAGATCCTACAATGAGCAGTTCTTC
CDR3: CSARVAGRSYNEQFF

V: TRBV7-9
D: .
J: TRBJ2-2
size: .
DNA: TGTGCCAGCAGCTTAGAGGCGGAGGAGAAGCTGTTTTTT
CDR3: CASSLEAEEKLFF

V: TRBV30
D: TRBD1
J: TRBJ2-7
size: few
DNA: TGTGCCTGGACTTACGGGACAGCCAACGAGCAGTACTTC
CDR3: CAWTYGTANEQYF

V: TRBV7-3
D: .
J: TRBJ2-3
size: few
DNA: TGTGCCAGCAGCCCCCAAGGACACAGAGTAGATACGCAGTATTTT
CDR3: CASSPQGHRVDTQYF

V: TRBV9
D: .
J: TRBJ2-7
size: .
DNA: TGTGCCAGCAGCGTAGGGCCGGGAATTCTCTCCTACGAGCAGTACTTC
CDR3: CASSVGPGILSYEQYF

V: TRBV20-1
D: TRBD2
J: TRBJ2-3
size: .
DNA: TGCAGTGCTAGGGTAGCGGGACCGCGTTCAGATACGCAGTATTTT
CDR3: CSARVAGPRSDTQYF

V: TRBV7-2
D: TRBD1
J: TRBJ1-6
size: .
DNA: TGTGCCAGCAGCTCACTCGGGACAGGGAAGGATTCACCCCTCCACTTT
CDR3: CASSSLGTGKDSPLHF

V: TRBV5-1
D: .
J: TRBJ1-4
size: many
DNA: TGCGCCAGCGGAGCAGGGCCGGGTGAAAAACTGTTTTTT
CDR3: CASGAGPGEKLFF

V: TRBV12-3/TRBV12-4
D: TRBD2
J: TRBJ2-5
size: few
DNA: TGTGCCAGCAGTCAATCTAGCGGGAGGGTTGAGACCCAGTACTTC
CDR3: CASSQSSGRVETQYF

V: TRBV6-1
D: .
J: TRBJ1-1
size: few
DNA: TGTGCCTGCCACAGGACCCAGAACACTGAAGCTTTCTTT
CDR3: CACHRTQNTEAFF

V: TRBV5-1
D: .
J: TRBJ2-5
size: many
DNA: TGCGCCAGCAGTCCGCGGAGAGGACTCAGCATCATCGAGACCCAGTACTTC
CDR3: CASSPRRGLSIIETQYF

V: TRBV10-3
D: TRBD1
J: TRBJ2-5
size: few
DNA: TGTGCCATCAGTGTAGGGACAGTCGCGGCGGAGACCCAGTACTTC
CDR3: CAISVGTVAAETQYF

V: TRBV6-2/TRBV6-3
D: .
J: TRBJ2-1
size: .
DNA: TGTGCCAGCAGTTACGCAGCTACCTACAATGAGCAGTTCTTC
CDR3: CASSYAATYNEQFF

V: TRBV27
D: TRBD2
J: TRBJ2-2
size: .
DNA: TGTGCCAGCAGAGGCGGGGGGGCAGCGGGGAGGAACACCGGGGAGCTGTTTTTT
CDR3: CASRGGGAAGRNTGELFF

V: TRBV7-2
D: TRBD2
J: TRBJ2-1
size: few
DNA: TGTGCCAGCAGCGCGACTAGCGGGAGACACAATGAGCAGTTCTTC
CDR3: CASSATSGRHNEQFF

V: TRBV5-1
D: TRBD2
J: TRBJ2-1
size: many
DNA: TGCGCCAGCAGCTTGCTGAGTAGCGGGAGCTCCTACAATGAGCAGTTCTTC
CDR3: CASSLLSSGSSYNEQFF

V: TRBV12-3/TRBV12-4
D: .
J: TRBJ1-1
size: many
DNA: TGTGCCAGCAGTCTCAGGGATTCGAACACTGAAGCTTTCTTT
CDR3: CASSLRDSNTEAFF

V: TRBV7-2
D: .
J: TRBJ2-5
size: .
DNA: TGTGCCAGCAGCTTAGACGTGAGACTTCAAGAGACCCAGTACTTC
CDR3: CASSLDVRLQETQYF

V: TRBV6-2/TRBV6-3
D: .
J: TRBJ2-1
size: many
DNA: TGTGCCAGCAGTTATTTGGGAGACTCCTACAATGAGCAGTTCTTC
CDR3: CASSYLGDSYNEQFF

V: TRBV28
D: .
J: TRBJ2-3
size: many
DNA: TGTGCCAGCAGTTTAGGACTTCCAGGGTTGCATACGCAGTATTTT
CDR3: CASSLGLPGLHTQYF

V: TRBV5-1
D: .
J: TRBJ2-2
size: .
DNA: TGCGCCAGCAGCTTACAAAGAGGGGCAGACCGGAACACCGGGGAGCTGTTTTTT
CDR3: CASSLQRGADRNTGELFF

V: TRBV27
D: TRBD2
J: TRBJ2-7
size: few
DNA: TGTGCCAGCAGTTTACGTACTAGCGGGGGTAACTACGAGCAGTACTTC
CDR3: CASSLRTSGGNYEQYF

V: TRBV6-2/TRBV6-3
D: .
J: TRBJ1-1
size: .
DNA: TGTGCCAGCAGTTACCCAAAGACAGGAGTAGAAGCTTTCTTT
CDR3: CASSYPKTGVEAFF

V: TRBV4-1
D: .
J: TRBJ2-7
size: few
DNA: TGCGCCAGCGCCCTAAGCTCAGGGGACTCCTACGAGCAGTACTTC
CDR3: CASALSSGDSYEQYF

V: TRBV14
D: .
J: TRBJ1-4
size: few
DNA: TGTGCCAGCAGCCCGGAGGGCAGGGGAGGCGAAAAACTGTTTTTT
CDR3: CASSPEGRGGEKLFF

V: TRBV7-2
D: TRBD2
J: TRBJ2-3
size: few
DNA: TGTGCCAGCAGCCCAACTAGCGGGAGGGCCGCAGATACGCAGTATTTT
CDR3: CASSPTSGRAADTQYF

V: TRBV5-1
D: .
J: TRBJ1-2
size: many
DNA: TGCGCCAGCAGCTTCAGTCCTAACTATGGCTACACCTTC
CDR3: CASSFSPNYGYTF

V: TRBV6-1
D: .
J: TRBJ2-4
size: .
DNA: TGTGCCAGCAGGGAACCGGGATCGCCCATTCAGTACTTC
CDR3: CASREPGSPIQYF

V: TRBV6-1
D: TRBD1
J: TRBJ2-5
size: .
DNA: TGTGCCAGCACTCTCCATCTCGGGACAGGGATTCAAGAGACCCAGTACTTC
CDR3: CASTLHLGTGIQETQYF

V: TRBV7-8
D: TRBD1
J: TRBJ1-2
size: few
DNA: TGTGCCAGCAGCTTCCGGGACAGGGGGCTTAGCTATGGCTACACCTTC
CDR3: CASSFRDRGLSYGYTF